The 12 T cell receptor beta chains reported below all come from one sample, sequenced in a study of long-term antiretroviral therapy in people with HIV. Survey-level immunoSEQ v3.0 assays were run. Libraries were prepared by immunoSEQ multiplex PCR; TCRdb keeps only in-frame clonotypes and omits some of them. The sample contains about 33,000 clones, roughly 97% of which appear only once. Source: unsorted PBMCs, taken 6.9 years after starting antiretroviral therapy. These TCRs come from a man in his thirties or forties with HIV.

The chain links TRBV4-3 to TRBJ2-2, with a possible D match to TRBD2 (7 bases). Between the trimmed V and J ends, which lost 3 bases and 7 bases, there was a span of 27 bases. The germline CDR1 and CDR2 sequences are LGHNA and YSLEER. The CDR3 runs to 19 residues. Here the CDR3 reads CASSQSRGRELPRGGELFF. The CDR3, as DNA: TGCGCCAGCAGCCAGTCCCGGGGGCGGGAGCTTCCACGGGGCGGGGAGCTGTTTTTT.

This clone came up once. The rearrangement joins TRBV2 to TRBJ1-1; 7 nucleotides line up with TRBD1. The CDR3 loop spans 12 amino acids. Trimming took 6 bases from V and 7 from J; bases not matched to a gene: 5. Germline V gene data show CDR1 as SNHLY and CDR2 as FYNNEI. In DNA, the CDR3 is TGTGCCAGCAGGGGGGGGACAGTTGAAGCTTTCTTT. Its translation: CASRGGTVEAFF.

This clone has just one count. The chain uses TRBV6-1 and TRBJ2-3, with TRBD2 matching over 11 bases. The V gene's germline CDR1 is MNHNS and CDR2 SASEGT. J gave up 5 bases and V 4 bases, and 8 bases lay outside the gene matches. The CDR3 extends over 16 amino acids. The CDR3 loop reads CASSGGSGGAGDTQYF. The CDR3 DNA follows: TGTGCCAGCAGTGGGGGTAGCGGGGGGGCTGGAGATACGCAGTATTTT.

This clone was found once. The chain recombines TRBV19 with TRBJ2-1; 9 bases fit TRBD2. CDR1 LNHDA and CDR2 SQIVND come from the germline V gene (reference sequence). This CDR3 has 15 amino acids. After removal of 7 bases from V and 7 bases from J, the junction contained 11 bases not matched to a gene. CDR3 loop: CASTTIAGVRNEQFF. CDR3 nucleotide sequence: TGTGCCAGTACCACTATAGCGGGAGTTAGAAATGAGCAGTTCTTC.

The genes are TRBV5-1 and TRBJ1-1; D unclear. The germline gives CDR1 SGHRS, CDR2 YFSETQ. CDR3 length: 12 amino acids. The V end lost 1 base, the J end lost 4 bases, and 5 bases lay between the germline ends. The DNA of the CDR3 is TGCGCCAGCAGCTTGTTGGGCACTGAAGCTTTCTTT. Translation: CASSLLGTEAFF.

The rearrangement uses TRBV5-5 and TRBJ2-7, with D tentatively TRBD2 (5 bases). CDR1 SGHKS and CDR2 YYEKEE come from the germline V gene (reference sequence). CDR3 length: 15 amino acids. Trimming pared 2 bases from V and 0 bases from J, leaving 12 bases between. The CDR3 protein is CASSFGKTSSYEQYF. CDR3 nucleotide sequence: TGTGCCAGCAGCTTCGGAAAAACTAGCTCCTACGAGCAGTACTTC.

The chain has TRBV14 and TRBJ1-1, with D perhaps TRBD1 (5 bases). The V end lost 5 bases, the J end lost 4 bases, and 8 bases lay between the germline ends. Germline V gene sequence: CDR1 SGHDN, CDR2 FVKESK. This CDR3 region has 12 residues. CDR3 loop: CASSWGVTEAFF. For the CDR3, the DNA is TGTGCCAGCAGCTGGGGGGTCACTGAAGCTTTCTTT. Full variable domain (missing parts from reference TRBV14 and TRBJ1-1): EAGVTQFPSHSVIEKGQTVTLRCDPISGHDNLYWYRRVMGKEIKFLLHFVKESKQDESGMPNNRFLAERTGGTYSTLKVQPAELEDSGVYFCASSWGVTEAFFGQGTRLTVV.

V usage is TRBV7-2 and J usage is TRBJ2-7, with D possibly TRBD2 on 5 matching bases. The germline V gene has CDR1 SGHTA and CDR2 FQGNSA. This CDR3 has 17 residues. Trimming shortened V by 5 bases and J by 2 bases, and 22 bases separated the two germline ends. CDR3 loop: CASSPIPPLLGAYEQYF. CDR3 DNA sequence: TGTGCCAGCAGCCCGATCCCTCCCCTCCTGGGAGCCTACGAGCAGTACTTC.

This chain joins TRBV9 and TRBJ2-3; 14 bases map to TRBD2. The CDR3 runs to 18 residues. The ends lost 3 bases at V and 1 base at J; junction bases unmatched: 7. Germline V gene sequence: CDR1 SGDLS, CDR2 YYNGEE. CDR3: CASSGGTSGGVGTDTQYF. DNA of the CDR3: TGTGCCAGCAGCGGCGGGACTAGCGGGGGCGTTGGCACAGATACGCAGTATTTT.

The chain carries TRBV6-1 and TRBJ2-4; D may be TRBD2 (5 bases). V was shortened by 4 bases and J by 0 bases, with 7 bases between the two germline ends. Germline values: CDR1 MNHNS, CDR2 SASEGT. The CDR3 has 14 amino acids. CDR3 in DNA: TGTGCCAGCAGTGTGGCGGGAGCCAAAAACATTCAGTACTTC. Its protein product is CASSVAGAKNIQYF.

The rearrangement links TRBV27 to TRBJ2-7, with D possibly matching TRBD1 (6 bases). V lost 5 bases and J lost 1, with 12 bases in between. Germline V CDR1 and CDR2: MNHEY, SMNVEV (reference sequence). The CDR3 is 14 residues long. The CDR3: CASSRDRWSYEQYF. CDR3 DNA: TGTGCCAGCAGTCGAGACAGGTGGTCCTACGAGCAGTACTTC.

The J gene is TRBJ2-1, the V gene TRBV7-2; D remains ambiguous. The CDR3 runs to 16 residues. CDR1 and CDR2 from the germline V gene are SGHTA and FQGNSA. Trimming pared 5 bases from V and 2 bases from J, leaving 16 bases between. The CDR3 nucleotides are TGTGCCAGCAGCCCCGGGTGGGTTCCCCCCTACAATGAGCAGTTCTTC. Translation gives CASSPGWVPPYNEQFF.